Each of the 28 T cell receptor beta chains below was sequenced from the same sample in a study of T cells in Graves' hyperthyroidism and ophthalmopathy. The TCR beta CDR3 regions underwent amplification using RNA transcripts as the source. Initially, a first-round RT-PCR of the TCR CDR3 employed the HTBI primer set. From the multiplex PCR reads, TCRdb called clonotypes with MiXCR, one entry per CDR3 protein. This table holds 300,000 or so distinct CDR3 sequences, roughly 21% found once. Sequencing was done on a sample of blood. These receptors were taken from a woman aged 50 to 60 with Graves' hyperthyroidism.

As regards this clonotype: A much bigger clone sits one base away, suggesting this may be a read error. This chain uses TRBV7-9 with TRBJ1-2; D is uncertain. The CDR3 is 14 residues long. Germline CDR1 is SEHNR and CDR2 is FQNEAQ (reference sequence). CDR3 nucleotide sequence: TGTGCCAGCAGCTCCTCCGGGAGAAACTATTGCTACACCTTC. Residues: CASSSSGRNYCYTF.

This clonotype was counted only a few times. The CDR3 DNA reads as TGTGCCTGGAGTACCGGGACTAGCGGTTACAATGAGCAGTTCTTC. Translated, it gives CAWSTGTSGYNEQFF. The chain has TRBV30 and TRBJ2-1, with 11 positions matching TRBD2. The V and J ends lost 2 bases and 4 bases, in that order; junction bases with no gene match: 4. Per germline, CDR1 GTSNPN and CDR2 SVGIG (reference sequence). This CDR3 is built from 15 residues.

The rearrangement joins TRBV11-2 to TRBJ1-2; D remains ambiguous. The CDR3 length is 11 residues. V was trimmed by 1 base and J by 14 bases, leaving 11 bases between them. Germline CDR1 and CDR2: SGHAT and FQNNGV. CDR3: CASSLVTDLTF. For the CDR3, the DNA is TGTGCCAGCAGCTTAGTGACGGACTTAACCTTC. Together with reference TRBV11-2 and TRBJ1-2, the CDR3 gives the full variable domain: EAGVAQSPRYKIIEKRQSVAFWCNPISGHATLYWYQQILGQGPKLLIQFQNNGVVDDSQLPKDRFSAERLKGVDSTLKIQPAKLEDSAVYLCASSLVTDLTFGSGTRLTVV.

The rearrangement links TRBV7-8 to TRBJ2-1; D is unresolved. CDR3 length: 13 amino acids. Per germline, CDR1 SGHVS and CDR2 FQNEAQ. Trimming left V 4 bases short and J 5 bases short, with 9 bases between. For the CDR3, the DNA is TGTGCCAGCAGCTACCCGGACCACAATGAGCAGTTCTTC. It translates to CASSYPDHNEQFF.

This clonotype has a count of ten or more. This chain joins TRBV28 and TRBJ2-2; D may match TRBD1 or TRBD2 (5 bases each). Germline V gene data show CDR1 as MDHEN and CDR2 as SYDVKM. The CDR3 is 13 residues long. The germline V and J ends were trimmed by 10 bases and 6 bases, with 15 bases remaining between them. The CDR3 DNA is TGTGCCATTACGGGGCGCAGGGCCGGGGAGCTGTTTTTT. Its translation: CAITGRRAGELFF.

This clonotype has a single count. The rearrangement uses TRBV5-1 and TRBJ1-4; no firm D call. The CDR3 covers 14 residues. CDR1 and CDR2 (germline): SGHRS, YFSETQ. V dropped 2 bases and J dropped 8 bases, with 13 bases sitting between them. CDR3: CASSFGRRKEKLFF. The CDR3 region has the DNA TGCGCCAGCAGCTTCGGACGGAGGAAAGAAAAACTGTTTTTT.

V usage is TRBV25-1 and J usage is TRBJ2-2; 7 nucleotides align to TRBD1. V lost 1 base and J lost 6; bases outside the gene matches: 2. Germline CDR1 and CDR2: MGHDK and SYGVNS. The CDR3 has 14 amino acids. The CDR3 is CASSESGQAGELFF. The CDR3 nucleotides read TGTGCCAGCAGTGAATCCGGACAGGCCGGGGAGCTGTTTTTT. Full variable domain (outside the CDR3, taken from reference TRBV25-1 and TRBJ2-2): EADIYQTPRYLVIGTGKKITLECSQTMGHDKMYWYQQDPGMELHLIHYSYGVNSTEKGDLSSESTVSRIRTEHFPLTLESARPSHTSQYLCASSESGQAGELFFGEGSRLTVL.

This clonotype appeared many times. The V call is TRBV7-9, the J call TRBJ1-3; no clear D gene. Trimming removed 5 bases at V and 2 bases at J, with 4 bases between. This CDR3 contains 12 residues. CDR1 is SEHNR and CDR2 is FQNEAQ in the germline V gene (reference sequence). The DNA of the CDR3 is TGTGCCAGCAGCCCAGCTGGAAACACCATATATTTT. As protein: CASSPAGNTIYF.

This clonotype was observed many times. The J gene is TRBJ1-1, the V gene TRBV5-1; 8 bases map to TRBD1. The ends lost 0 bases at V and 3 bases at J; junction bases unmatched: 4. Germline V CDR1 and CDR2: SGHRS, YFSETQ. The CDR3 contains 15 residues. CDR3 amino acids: CASSLVTGGDTEAFF. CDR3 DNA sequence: TGCGCCAGCAGCTTGGTAACAGGGGGTGACACTGAAGCTTTCTTT.

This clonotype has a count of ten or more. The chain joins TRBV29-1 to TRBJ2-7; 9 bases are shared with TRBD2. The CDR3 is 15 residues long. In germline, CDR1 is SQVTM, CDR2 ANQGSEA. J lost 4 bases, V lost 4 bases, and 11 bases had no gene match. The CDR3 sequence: CSVGTYSGSRYEQYF. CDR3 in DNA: TGCAGCGTTGGAACCTATAGCGGGAGTCGGTACGAGCAGTACTTC.

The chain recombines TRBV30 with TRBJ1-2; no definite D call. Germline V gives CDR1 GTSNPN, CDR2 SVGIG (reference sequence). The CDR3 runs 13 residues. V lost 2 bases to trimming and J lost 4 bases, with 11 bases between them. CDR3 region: CAWSFSKGYGYTF. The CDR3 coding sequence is TGTGCCTGGAGTTTCAGCAAAGGCTATGGCTACACCTTC.

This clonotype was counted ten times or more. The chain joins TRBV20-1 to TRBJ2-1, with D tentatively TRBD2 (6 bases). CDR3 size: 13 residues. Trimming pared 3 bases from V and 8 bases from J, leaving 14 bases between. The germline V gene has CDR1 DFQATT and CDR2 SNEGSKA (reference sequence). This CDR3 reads CSASRPGVDEQFF. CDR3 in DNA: TGCAGTGCTAGCCGCCCGGGGGTAGATGAGCAGTTCTTC.

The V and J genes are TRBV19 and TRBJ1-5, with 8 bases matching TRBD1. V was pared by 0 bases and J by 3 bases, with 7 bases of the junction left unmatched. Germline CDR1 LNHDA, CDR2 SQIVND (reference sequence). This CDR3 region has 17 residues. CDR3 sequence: CASSIDPHRGNNQPQHF. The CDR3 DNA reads TGTGCCAGTAGTATAGATCCCCACAGGGGGAACAATCAGCCCCAGCATTTT.

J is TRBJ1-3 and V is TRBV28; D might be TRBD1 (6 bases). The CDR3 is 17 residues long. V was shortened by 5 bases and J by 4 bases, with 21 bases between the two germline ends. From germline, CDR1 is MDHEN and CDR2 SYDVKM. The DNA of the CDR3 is TGTGCCAGCAGTCAAGGGGGTCCTGGAAGTTCAGGAAACACCATATATTTT. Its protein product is CASSQGGPGSSGNTIYF.

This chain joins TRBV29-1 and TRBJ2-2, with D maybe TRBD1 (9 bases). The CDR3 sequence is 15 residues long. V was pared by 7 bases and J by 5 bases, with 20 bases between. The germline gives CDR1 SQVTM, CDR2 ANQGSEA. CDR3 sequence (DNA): TGCAGCGCCGCGGGGGGACAGGGTATGACCGGGGAGCTGTTTTTT. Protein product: CSAAGGQGMTGELFF.

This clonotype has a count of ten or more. CDR3 in DNA: TGTGCCAGCAGCCGGGACAGGGTAGGCAATCAGCCCCAGCATTTT. Its protein product is CASSRDRVGNQPQHF. The chain joins TRBV2 to TRBJ1-5; the match to TRBD1 covers 9 bases. Trimming took 6 bases from V and 2 from J; bases not matched to a gene: 5. The CDR3 length is 15 residues. Per the germline V gene, CDR1 is SNHLY and CDR2 is FYNNEI.

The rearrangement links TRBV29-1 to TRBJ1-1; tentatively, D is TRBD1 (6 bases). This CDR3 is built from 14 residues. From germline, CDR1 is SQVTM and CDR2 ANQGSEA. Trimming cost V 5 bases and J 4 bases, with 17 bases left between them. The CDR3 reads CSVITGRLGTEAFF. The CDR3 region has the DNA TGCAGCGTTATTACAGGGCGCTTAGGCACTGAAGCTTTCTTT.

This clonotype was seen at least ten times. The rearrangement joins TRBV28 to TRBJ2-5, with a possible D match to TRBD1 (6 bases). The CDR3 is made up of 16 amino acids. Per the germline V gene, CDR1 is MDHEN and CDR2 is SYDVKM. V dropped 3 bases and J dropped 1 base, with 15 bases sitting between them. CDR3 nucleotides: TGTGCCAGCAGTTTCGACCCCACAGGGCTCCAAGAGACCCAGTACTTC. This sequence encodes CASSFDPTGLQETQYF.

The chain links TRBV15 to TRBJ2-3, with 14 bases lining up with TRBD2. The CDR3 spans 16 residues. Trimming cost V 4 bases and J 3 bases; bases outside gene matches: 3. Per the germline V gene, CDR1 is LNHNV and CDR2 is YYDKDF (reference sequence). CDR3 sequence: CATSIGLAGGTDTQYF. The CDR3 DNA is TGTGCCACCAGCATCGGACTAGCGGGAGGTACAGATACGCAGTATTTT.

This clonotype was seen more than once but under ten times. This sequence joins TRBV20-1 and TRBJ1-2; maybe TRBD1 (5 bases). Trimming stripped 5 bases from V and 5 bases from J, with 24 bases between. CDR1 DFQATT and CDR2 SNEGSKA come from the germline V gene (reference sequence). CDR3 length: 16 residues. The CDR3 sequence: CSASDPRAGWEYGYTF. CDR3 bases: TGCAGTGCTTCCGACCCCCGGGCAGGGTGGGAATATGGCTACACCTTC.

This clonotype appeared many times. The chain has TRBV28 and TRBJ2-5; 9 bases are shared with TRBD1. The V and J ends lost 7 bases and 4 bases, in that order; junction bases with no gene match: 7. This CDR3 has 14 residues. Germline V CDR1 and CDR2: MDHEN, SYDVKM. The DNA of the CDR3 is TGTGCCAGCAATCAACAGGGGGCTGGAGAGACCCAGTACTTC. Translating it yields CASNQQGAGETQYF.

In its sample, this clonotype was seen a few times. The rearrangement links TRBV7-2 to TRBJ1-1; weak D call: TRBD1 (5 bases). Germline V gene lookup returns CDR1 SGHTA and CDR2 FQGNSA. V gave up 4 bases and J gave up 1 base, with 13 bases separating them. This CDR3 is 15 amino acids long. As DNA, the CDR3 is TGTGCCAGCAGCTCTCGGACACTCCCGAACACTGAAGCTTTCTTT. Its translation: CASSSRTLPNTEAFF.

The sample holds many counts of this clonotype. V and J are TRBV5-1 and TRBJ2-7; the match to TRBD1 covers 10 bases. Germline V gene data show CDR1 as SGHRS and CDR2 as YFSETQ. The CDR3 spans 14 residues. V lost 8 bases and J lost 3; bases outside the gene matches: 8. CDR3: CASWTGGGFYEQYF. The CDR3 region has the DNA TGCGCCAGTTGGACAGGGGGTGGATTCTACGAGCAGTACTTC.

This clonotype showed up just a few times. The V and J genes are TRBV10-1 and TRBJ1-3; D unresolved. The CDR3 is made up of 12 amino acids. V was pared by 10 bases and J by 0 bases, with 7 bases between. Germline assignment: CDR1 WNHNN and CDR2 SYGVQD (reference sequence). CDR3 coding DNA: TGCGCCACCGCGAACTCTGGAAACACCATATATTTT. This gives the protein CATANSGNTIYF.

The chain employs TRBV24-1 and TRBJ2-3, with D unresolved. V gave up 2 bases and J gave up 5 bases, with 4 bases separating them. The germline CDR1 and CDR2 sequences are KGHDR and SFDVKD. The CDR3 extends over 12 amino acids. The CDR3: CATSDWGDTQYF. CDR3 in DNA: TGTGCCACCAGTGATTGGGGAGATACGCAGTATTTT.

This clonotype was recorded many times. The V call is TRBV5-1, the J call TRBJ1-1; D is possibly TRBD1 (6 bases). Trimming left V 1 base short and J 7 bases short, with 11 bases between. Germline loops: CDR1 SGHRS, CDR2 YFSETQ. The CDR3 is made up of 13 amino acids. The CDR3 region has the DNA TGCGCCAGCAGCTTGTCCACAGGGAGTGAAGCTTTCTTT. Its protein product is CASSLSTGSEAFF.

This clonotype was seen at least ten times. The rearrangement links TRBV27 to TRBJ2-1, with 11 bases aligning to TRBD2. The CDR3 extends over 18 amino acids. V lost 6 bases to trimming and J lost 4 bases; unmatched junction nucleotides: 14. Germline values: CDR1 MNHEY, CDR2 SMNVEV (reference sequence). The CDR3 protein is CASSQTSGGPIAYNEQFF. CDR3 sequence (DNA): TGTGCCAGCAGCCAAACTAGCGGGGGACCAATAGCATACAATGAGCAGTTCTTC.

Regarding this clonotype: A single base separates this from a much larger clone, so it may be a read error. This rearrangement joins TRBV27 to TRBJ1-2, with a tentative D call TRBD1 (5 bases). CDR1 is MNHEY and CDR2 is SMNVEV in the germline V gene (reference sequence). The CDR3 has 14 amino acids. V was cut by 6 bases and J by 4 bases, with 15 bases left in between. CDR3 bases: TGTGCCAGCAGACTACAGCAGGGATCCTATGGCTACACCTTC. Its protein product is CASRLQQGSYGYTF.